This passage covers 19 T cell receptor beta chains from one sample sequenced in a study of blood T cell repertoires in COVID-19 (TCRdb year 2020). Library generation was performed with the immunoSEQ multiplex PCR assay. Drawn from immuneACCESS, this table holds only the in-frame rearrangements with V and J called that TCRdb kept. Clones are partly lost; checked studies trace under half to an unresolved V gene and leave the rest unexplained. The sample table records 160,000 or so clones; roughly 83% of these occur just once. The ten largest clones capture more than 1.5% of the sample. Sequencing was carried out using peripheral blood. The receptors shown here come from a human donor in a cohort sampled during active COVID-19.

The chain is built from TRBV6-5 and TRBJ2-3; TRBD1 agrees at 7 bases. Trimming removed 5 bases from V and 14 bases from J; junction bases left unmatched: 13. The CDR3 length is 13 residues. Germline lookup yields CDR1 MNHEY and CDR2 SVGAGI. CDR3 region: CASSQTRTGDGYF. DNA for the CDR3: TGTGCCAGCAGTCAAACCCGGACAGGTGATGGGTATTTT.

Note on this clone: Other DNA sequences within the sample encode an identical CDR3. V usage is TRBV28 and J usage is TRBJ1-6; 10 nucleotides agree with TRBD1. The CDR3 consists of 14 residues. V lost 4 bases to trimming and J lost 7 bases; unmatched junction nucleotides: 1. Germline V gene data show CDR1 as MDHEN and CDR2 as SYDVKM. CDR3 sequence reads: CASSSGQGNSPLHF. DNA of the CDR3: TGTGCCAGCAGTTCGGGACAGGGGAATTCACCCCTCCACTTT.

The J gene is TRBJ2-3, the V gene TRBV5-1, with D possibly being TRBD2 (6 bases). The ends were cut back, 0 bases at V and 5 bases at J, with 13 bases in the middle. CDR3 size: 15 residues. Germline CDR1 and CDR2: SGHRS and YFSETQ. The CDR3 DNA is TGCGCCAGCAGCTTGGCCGGGGGTGCGGTAGATACGCAGTATTTT. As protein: CASSLAGGAVDTQYF.

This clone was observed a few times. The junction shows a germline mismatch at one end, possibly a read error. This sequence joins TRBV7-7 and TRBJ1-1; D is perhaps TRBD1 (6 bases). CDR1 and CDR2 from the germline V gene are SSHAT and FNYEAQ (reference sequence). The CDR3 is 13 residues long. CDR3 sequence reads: CASSLAQGTEAFF. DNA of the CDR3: TGTGCTAGCAGCTTAGCCCAGGGGACTGAAGCTTTCTTT.

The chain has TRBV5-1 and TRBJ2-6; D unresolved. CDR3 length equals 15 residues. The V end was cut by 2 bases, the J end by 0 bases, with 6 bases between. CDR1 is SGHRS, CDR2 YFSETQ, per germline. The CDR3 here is CASSFGDSGANVLTF. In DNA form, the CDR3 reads TGCGCCAGCAGCTTCGGAGACTCTGGGGCCAACGTCCTGACTTTC.

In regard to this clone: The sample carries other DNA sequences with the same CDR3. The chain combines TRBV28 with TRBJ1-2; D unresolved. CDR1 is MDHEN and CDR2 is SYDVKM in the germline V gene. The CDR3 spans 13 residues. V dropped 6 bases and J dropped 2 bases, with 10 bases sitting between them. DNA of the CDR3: TGTGCCAGCAGCTCGACTGGGAACTATGGCTACACCTTC. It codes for CASSSTGNYGYTF.

In DNA form, the CDR3 reads TGCAGTGCTAGTCCAGGGAAGAATGAGCAGTTCTTC. Amino acid sequence: CSASPGKNEQFF. The chain links TRBV20-1 to TRBJ2-1; tentatively, D is TRBD1 (5 bases). V was trimmed by 3 bases and J by 7 bases, leaving 10 bases between them. The CDR3 contains 12 residues. The V gene's germline CDR1 is DFQATT and CDR2 SNEGSKA (reference sequence).

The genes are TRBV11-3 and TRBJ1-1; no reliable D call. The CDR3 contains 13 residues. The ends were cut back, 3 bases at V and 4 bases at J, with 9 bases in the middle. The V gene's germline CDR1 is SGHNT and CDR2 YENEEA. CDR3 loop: CASSFRRGTEAFF. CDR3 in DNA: TGTGCCAGCAGCTTTAGACGGGGCACTGAAGCTTTCTTT.

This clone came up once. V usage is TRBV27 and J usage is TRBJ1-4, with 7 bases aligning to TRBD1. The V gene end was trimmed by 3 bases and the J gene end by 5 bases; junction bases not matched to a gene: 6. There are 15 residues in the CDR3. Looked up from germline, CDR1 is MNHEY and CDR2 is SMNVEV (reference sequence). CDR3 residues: CASSFTRRGNEKLFF. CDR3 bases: TGTGCCAGCAGTTTTACCCGCAGGGGGAATGAAAAACTGTTTTTT. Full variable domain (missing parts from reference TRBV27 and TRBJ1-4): EAQVTQNPRYLITVTGKKLTVTCSQNMNHEYMSWYRQDPGLGLRQIYYSMNVEVTDKGDVPEGYKVSRKEKRNFPLILESPSPNQTSLYFCASSFTRRGNEKLFFGSGTQLSVL.

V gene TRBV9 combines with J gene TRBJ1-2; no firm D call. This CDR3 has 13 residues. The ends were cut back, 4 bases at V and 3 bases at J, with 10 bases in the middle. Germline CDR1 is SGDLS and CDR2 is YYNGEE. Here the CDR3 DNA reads TGTGCCAGCAGCCCTCGGGAGGACTATGGCTACACCTTC. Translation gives CASSPREDYGYTF.

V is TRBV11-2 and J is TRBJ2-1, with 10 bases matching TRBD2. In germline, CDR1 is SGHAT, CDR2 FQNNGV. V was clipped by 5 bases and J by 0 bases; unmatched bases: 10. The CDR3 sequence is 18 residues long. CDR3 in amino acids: CASSPSGGLTVSYNEQFF. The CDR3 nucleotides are TGTGCCAGCAGCCCTAGCGGGGGCCTTACCGTCTCCTACAATGAGCAGTTCTTC.

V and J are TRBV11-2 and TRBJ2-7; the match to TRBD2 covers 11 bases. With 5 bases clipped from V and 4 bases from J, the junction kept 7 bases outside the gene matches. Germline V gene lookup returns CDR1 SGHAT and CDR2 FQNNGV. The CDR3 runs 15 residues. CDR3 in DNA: TGTGCCAGCAGCACTCGTAGCGGGAGGGGATACGAGCAGTACTTC. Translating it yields CASSTRSGRGYEQYF.

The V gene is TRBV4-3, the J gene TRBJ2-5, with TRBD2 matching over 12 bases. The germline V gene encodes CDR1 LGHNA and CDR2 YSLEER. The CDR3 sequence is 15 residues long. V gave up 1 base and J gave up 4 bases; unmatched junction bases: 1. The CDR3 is CASSQGTSGAETQYF. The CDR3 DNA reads TGCGCCAGCAGCCAAGGGACTAGCGGGGCAGAGACCCAGTACTTC.

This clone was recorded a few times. In DNA, the CDR3 is TGTGCCAGCAGCAAAGGGAAGGGACAGGGTAGGTCAGATACGCAGTATTTT. Its protein is CASSKGKGQGRSDTQYF. V gene TRBV21-1 combines with J gene TRBJ2-3; the table's D call, TRBD1, has no DNA check behind it. TRBV21-1 is a known pseudogene. The CDR3 loop spans 17 amino acids.

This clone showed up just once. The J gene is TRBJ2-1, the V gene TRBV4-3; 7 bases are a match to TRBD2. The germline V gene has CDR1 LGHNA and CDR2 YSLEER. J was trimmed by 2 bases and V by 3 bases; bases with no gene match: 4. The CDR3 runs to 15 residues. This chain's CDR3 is CASSHTSAAYNEQFF. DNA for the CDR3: TGCGCCAGCAGCCACACTAGCGCCGCCTACAATGAGCAGTTCTTC.

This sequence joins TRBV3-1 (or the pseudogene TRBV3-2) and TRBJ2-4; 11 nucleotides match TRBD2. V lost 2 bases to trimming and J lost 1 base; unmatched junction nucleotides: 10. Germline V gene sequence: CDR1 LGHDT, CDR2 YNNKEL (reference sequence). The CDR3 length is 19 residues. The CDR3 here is CASSQHGASGGRAKNIQYF. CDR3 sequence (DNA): TGTGCCAGCAGCCAACACGGGGCTAGCGGGGGGCGGGCCAAAAACATTCAGTACTTC.

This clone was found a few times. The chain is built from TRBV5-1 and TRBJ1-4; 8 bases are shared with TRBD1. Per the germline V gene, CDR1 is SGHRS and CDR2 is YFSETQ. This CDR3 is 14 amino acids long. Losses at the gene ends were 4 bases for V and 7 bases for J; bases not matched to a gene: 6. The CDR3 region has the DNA TGCGCCAGCAGCCCGGACAGGGTGGGTGAAAAACTGTTTTTT. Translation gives CASSPDRVGEKLFF.

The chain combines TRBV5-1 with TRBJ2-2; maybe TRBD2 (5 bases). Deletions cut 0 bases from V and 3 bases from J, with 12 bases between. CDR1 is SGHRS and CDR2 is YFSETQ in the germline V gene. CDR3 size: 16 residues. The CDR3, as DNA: TGCGCCAGCAGCTTGGGGACCGGGATTGACACCGGGGAGCTGTTTTTT. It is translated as CASSLGTGIDTGELFF. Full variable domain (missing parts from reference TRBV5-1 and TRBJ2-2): KAGVTQTPRYLIKTRGQQVTLSCSPISGHRSVSWYQQTPGQGLQFLFEYFSETQRNKGNFPGRFSGRQFSNSRSEMNVSTLELGDSALYLCASSLGTGIDTGELFFGEGSRLTVL.

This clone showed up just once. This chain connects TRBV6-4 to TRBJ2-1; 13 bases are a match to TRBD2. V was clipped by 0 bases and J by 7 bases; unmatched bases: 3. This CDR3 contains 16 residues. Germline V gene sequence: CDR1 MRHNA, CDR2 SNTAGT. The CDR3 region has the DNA TGTGCCAGCAGTGACTCCGGGACTAGCGGGGTAAATGAGCAGTTCTTC. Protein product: CASSDSGTSGVNEQFF.